These 15 T cell receptor beta chains came from one sample sequenced in a study of T cells in Graves' hyperthyroidism and ophthalmopathy. What was amplified from RNA transcripts were TCR beta CDR3 regions. The HTBI primer set was used in a first-round RT-PCR of the TCR CDR3. TCRdb called the multiplex PCR reads again in MiXCR, with one record for every CDR3 protein. The data show approximately 420,000 distinct CDR3 sequences, about 15% seen once. Sequenced material: blood. The receptors were gathered from a woman aged 30 to 39 with Graves' hyperthyroidism.

This clonotype showed up many times. V is TRBV4-1 and J is TRBJ2-3, with 7 nucleotides matching TRBD2. The V segment lost 8 bases and the J segment 4 bases; nucleotides outside the gene matches: 21. This CDR3 contains 18 residues. The germline V gene encodes CDR1 MGHRA and CDR2 YSYEKL. The CDR3 sequence is CASSNRDYLGGWSDTQYF. DNA of the CDR3: TGCGCCAGCTCAAACCGGGACTACCTGGGTGGATGGTCAGATACGCAGTATTTT.

This clonotype was recorded many times. The chain carries TRBV30 and TRBJ1-3; D perhaps matches TRBD1 (6 bases). V gave up 1 base and J gave up 0 bases, with 10 bases separating them. The germline V gene encodes CDR1 GTSNPN and CDR2 SVGIG (reference sequence). This CDR3 is 15 amino acids long. Here the CDR3 reads CAWSGAGDSGNTIYF. The CDR3 DNA is TGTGCCTGGAGTGGTGCAGGGGACTCTGGAAACACCATATATTTT.

The rearrangement links TRBV10-2 to TRBJ2-3; D gene uncertain. V lost 3 bases to trimming and J lost 6 bases, with 7 bases between them. CDR1 WSHSY and CDR2 SAAADI come from the germline V gene. This CDR3 is built from 12 residues. CDR3 in amino acids: CASSEVRDTQYF. Written as DNA, the CDR3 is TGCGCCAGCAGTGAAGTTCGGGATACGCAGTATTTT.

The chain is built from TRBV29-1 and TRBJ2-3; 7 nucleotides line up with TRBD2. The CDR3 loop spans 13 amino acids. With 6 bases clipped from V and 1 base from J, the junction kept 4 bases outside the gene matches. Per the germline V gene, CDR1 is SQVTM and CDR2 is ANQGSEA. CDR3 amino acids: CSVHRGGTDTQYF. The CDR3 bases are TGCAGCGTACACCGGGGGGGCACAGATACGCAGTATTTT.

This clonotype was recorded many times. This chain joins TRBV6-1 and TRBJ2-7; D is perhaps TRBD2 (6 bases). Trimming cost V 7 bases and J 3 bases, with 16 bases left between them. Germline-derived CDR1 and CDR2 are MNHNS and SASEGT. CDR3 length equals 14 residues. CDR3 in amino acids: CASTSGRNSYEQYF. CDR3 DNA sequence: TGTGCCAGCACCTCGGGGAGGAATAGCTACGAGCAGTACTTC.

This clonotype was picked up many times. The chain combines TRBV29-1 with TRBJ2-7, with TRBD1 matching over 8 bases. CDR1 and CDR2 from the germline V gene are SQVTM and ANQGSEA. The ends lost 6 bases at V and 3 bases at J; junction bases unmatched: 13. The CDR3 contains 15 residues. CDR3 sequence: CSVKSGQGVVYEQYF. Written as DNA, the CDR3 is TGCAGCGTGAAGAGCGGACAGGGAGTTGTCTACGAGCAGTACTTC.

As DNA, the CDR3 is TGTGCCACCAGCAGAGAGGACAGGGGTGGCTCACCCCTCCACTTT. Its translation is CATSREDRGGSPLHF. The V and J genes are TRBV15 and TRBJ1-6, with 9 bases fitting TRBD1. This CDR3 comprises 15 residues. The trim removed 0 bases at V and 10 bases at J, leaving 4 bases unmatched. Germline CDR1 LNHNV, CDR2 YYDKDF (reference sequence).

J is TRBJ1-1 and V is TRBV20-1; TRBD1 agrees at 9 bases. Germline V CDR1 and CDR2: DFQATT, SNEGSKA (reference sequence). The J segment lost 10 bases and the V segment lost 0 bases, leaving 6 bases of the junction unmatched. CDR3 length equals 13 residues. CDR3 residues: CSAREWTGDTAFF. As DNA, the CDR3 is TGCAGTGCTAGAGAATGGACAGGGGATACAGCTTTCTTT.

This clonotype was counted a few times. An end of the junction differs from the germline gene, which may be a read error. This rearrangement joins TRBV5-1 to TRBJ2-5, with 7 bases identical to TRBD1. CDR1 and CDR2 (germline): SGHRS, YFSETQ. This CDR3 has 14 amino acids. As DNA, the CDR3 is TGCGCCAGCAGCTTGAGGGACAGCAAAGAGACACAGTACTTC. Its protein product is CASSLRDSKETQYF.

This clonotype has ten or more counts. This chain connects TRBV20-1 to TRBJ2-7, with D possibly being TRBD1 (6 bases). From germline, CDR1 is DFQATT and CDR2 SNEGSKA (reference sequence). Trimming removed 6 bases from V and 3 bases from J, with 21 bases in between. CDR3 size: 15 residues. The CDR3 coding sequence is TGCAGTGCAAATGCCCCGGGACAACTAGTCTACGAGCAGTACTTC. Translation gives CSANAPGQLVYEQYF.

In its sample, this clonotype was seen many times. CDR3 sequence: CASSQAGQGGYEQYF. CDR3 sequence (DNA): TGTGCCAGCAGCCAAGCGGGACAGGGAGGCTACGAGCAGTACTTC. The rearrangement joins TRBV4-2 to TRBJ2-7, with TRBD1 identical over 9 bases. V shed 1 base, J shed 3 bases, and the junction held 4 bases outside the gene matches. The CDR3 runs to 15 residues. Germline V CDR1 and CDR2: LGHNA, YNFKEQ.

This clonotype came up many times. DNA for the CDR3: TGTGCCAGCAGTTACCGACAGGCTAGCACAGATACGCAGTATTTT. It specifies CASSYRQASTDTQYF. The rearrangement links TRBV6-5 to TRBJ2-3; weak D call: TRBD1 (6 bases). From germline, CDR1 is MNHEY and CDR2 SVGAGI. Trimming took 2 bases from V and 0 from J, leaving 9 bases between them. There are 15 residues in the CDR3.

With regard to this clonotype: A much larger clone lies a single base off, so this may be a read error. The chain links TRBV28 to TRBJ2-5; 12 bases fit TRBD1. CDR3 size: 16 residues. CDR1 is MDHEN and CDR2 is SYDVKM in the germline V gene. V shed 4 bases and J 4 bases; nucleotides not matched to a gene: 7. This CDR3 is CASSSTGTGGRETQYF. Here the CDR3 DNA reads TGTGCCAGCAGTTCGACCGGGACAGGGGGCCGAGAGACCCAGTACTTC.

This clonotype has ten or more counts. The J gene is TRBJ2-1, the V gene TRBV28; 9 bases are a match to TRBD1. The CDR3 is 16 amino acids. V gave up 5 bases and J gave up 3 bases; unmatched junction bases: 8. CDR1 and CDR2 from the germline V gene are MDHEN and SYDVKM. The CDR3 is CASSPPGTGFYNEQFF. As DNA, the CDR3 is TGTGCCAGCAGTCCACCCGGGACAGGGTTCTACAATGAGCAGTTCTTC.

The gene calls are TRBV3-1 and TRBJ2-6; D unresolved. Trimming removed 5 bases from V and 3 bases from J, with 5 bases in between. This CDR3 is 13 amino acids long. Germline CDR1 is LGHDT and CDR2 is YNNKEL (reference sequence). In nucleotides, the CDR3 is TGTGCCAGCAGCTCCCGTGGGGCCAACGTCCTGACTTTC. As protein: CASSSRGANVLTF.